The entry that follows covers one T cell receptor beta chain sequence. Its binding antigen is unknown. The junction departs from the called germline gene at one end, perhaps through a read error. For CDR1 and CDR2, the germline V gene lists SNHLY and FYNNEI. Including the terminal cysteine and phenylalanine, the CDR3 comprises 10 residues. Solely the CDR3 DNA is kept, with 30 bases framed from the first base. These data belong to a study of technical replicates of blood from a handful of donors (dated by TCRdb to about 2017). The library was built by means of the immunoSEQ multiplex PCR assay. TCRdb stores this immuneACCESS table with in-frame sequences only. Part of the clones is absent; in the studies checked, under half of the shortfall reflects unresolved V genes, and no reason is known for the rest. The sample table lists tens of thousands of clones, 94% of them with a count of one. The ten largest make up about 0.26% of the sample.

Sequenced: T cells isolated from PBMCs. The chain employs TRBV2 and TRBJ2-1; 9 central bases correspond to TRBD1. The sequence was collected from a human donor in good health. CDR3 region: CAGGTGQLVF. The nucleotide sequence is given as TGTGCCGGGGGGACAGGGCAGTTGGTCTTC.